What follows are 3 T cell receptor beta chains derived from one specimen sequenced in a study of blood T cell repertoires in COVID-19. The method was immunoSEQ multiplex PCR; TCRdb's version includes in-frame clones alone and lacks a portion of them. The sample lists about 100,000 clones; about 82% were seen once. Sequencing was performed on peripheral blood. Source of these receptors: a man aged 50-59 years with active or convalescent COVID-19.

The chain uses TRBV11-2 and TRBJ2-7, with D uncertain. In germline, CDR1 is SGHAT, CDR2 FQNNGV. The CDR3 loop spans 12 amino acids. Trimming left V 3 bases short and J 6 bases short, with 9 bases between. The CDR3, as DNA: TGTGCCAGCAGCTTTAGCTTACCCGAGCAGTACTTC. This translates into CASSFSLPEQYF.

V gene TRBV11-3 combines with J gene TRBJ2-3, with 7 nucleotides matching TRBD2. This CDR3 spans 16 amino acids. The junction had 11 bases not matched to a gene; V was cut back by 6 bases and J by 2 bases. CDR1 is SGHNT, CDR2 YENEEA, per germline. In nucleotides, the CDR3 is TGTGCCAGCAGTTCCCCTGGGCGGGAGACCACAGATACGCAGTATTTT. Protein: CASSSPGRETTDTQYF.

This clone was observed a single time. This chain's CDR3 is CASSSGLGQGRTNEKLFF. As DNA, the CDR3 is TGTGCCAGCAGCTCGGGGTTGGGACAGGGCCGCACTAATGAAAAACTGTTTTTT. The rearrangement uses TRBV5-8 and TRBJ1-4; 9 nucleotides align to TRBD1. The CDR3 runs to 18 residues. Germline-derived CDR1 and CDR2 are SGHTS and YDEGEE. V was clipped by 3 bases and J by 2 bases; unmatched bases: 11.